The T cell receptor beta chain under discussion was sequenced for a study of blood T cell repertoires in COVID-19. As handled by the study authors: Amplifying reference gene primers gave estimates of nucleated cell counts. TCRdb keeps only in-frame clones here, not all; method: immunoSEQ multiplex PCR. That table gives V, J and clone size, and the DNA gave D and trimming. In the table there are 130,000 or so clones, approximately 88% of which are singletons. This receptor was taken from a man in his sixties or seventies with active COVID-19. Sample: peripheral blood.

The CDR3 sequence: CASREKGQGNTGELFF. The CDR3 coding sequence is TGTGCCAGTCGCGAGAAAGGACAGGGGAACACCGGGGAGCTGTTTTTT. V and J are TRBV19 and TRBJ2-2, with 8 bases lining up with TRBD1. CDR3 size: 16 residues. Trimming at V came to 8 bases and at J to 1 base, leaving 9 bases not matched to a gene. Germline CDR1 LNHDA, CDR2 SQIVND (reference sequence).